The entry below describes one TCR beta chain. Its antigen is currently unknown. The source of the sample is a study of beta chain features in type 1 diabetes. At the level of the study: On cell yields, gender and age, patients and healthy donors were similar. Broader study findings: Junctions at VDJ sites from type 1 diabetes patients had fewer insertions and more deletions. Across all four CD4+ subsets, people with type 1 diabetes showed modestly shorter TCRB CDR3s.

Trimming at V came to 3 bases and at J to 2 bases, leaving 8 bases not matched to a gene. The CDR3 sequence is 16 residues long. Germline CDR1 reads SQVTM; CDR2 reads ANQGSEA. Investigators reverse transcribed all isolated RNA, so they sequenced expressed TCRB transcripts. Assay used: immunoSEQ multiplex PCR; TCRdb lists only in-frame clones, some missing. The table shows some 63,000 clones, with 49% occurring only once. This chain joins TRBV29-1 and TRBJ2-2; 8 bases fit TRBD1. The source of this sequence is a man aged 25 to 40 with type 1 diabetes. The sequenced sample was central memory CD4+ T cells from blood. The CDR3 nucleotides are TGCAGCGTTGAGGGCAGGGGGCCCCTAAACACCGGGGAGCTGTTTTTT. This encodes CSVEGRGPLNTGELFF.